This TCR beta chain was identified during a study of shared T cell receptors in the human thymus. The germline V gene encodes CDR1 MNHEY and CDR2 SVGAGI. The V gene lost 2 bases and the J gene lost 1 base, with 15 bases spanning the gap. The CDR3 covers 16 residues. Profiling relied on immunoSEQ multiplex PCR, and the TCRdb table lists in-frame clones only, not all of them. The table lists 600,000 to 900,000 clones, 75% to 90% of them singletons. The data also belong to a second study, concerning human thymus T cells. That work states: From resections taken during corrective heart surgery, the thymus tissue was obtained. In thymic and blood repertoires alike, V and J usage looked biased. There were highly overlapping thymic repertoires among unrelated individuals, as related research reported.

The sequenced material came from thymocytes. This rearrangement joins TRBV6-5 to TRBJ2-7, with D unclear. This sequence was found in a girl less than two years old with a congenital heart defect. The CDR3 protein is CASSYERVTRSYEQYF. The DNA of the CDR3 is TGTGCCAGCAGTTACGAGAGAGTAACGAGGTCCTACGAGCAGTACTTC.